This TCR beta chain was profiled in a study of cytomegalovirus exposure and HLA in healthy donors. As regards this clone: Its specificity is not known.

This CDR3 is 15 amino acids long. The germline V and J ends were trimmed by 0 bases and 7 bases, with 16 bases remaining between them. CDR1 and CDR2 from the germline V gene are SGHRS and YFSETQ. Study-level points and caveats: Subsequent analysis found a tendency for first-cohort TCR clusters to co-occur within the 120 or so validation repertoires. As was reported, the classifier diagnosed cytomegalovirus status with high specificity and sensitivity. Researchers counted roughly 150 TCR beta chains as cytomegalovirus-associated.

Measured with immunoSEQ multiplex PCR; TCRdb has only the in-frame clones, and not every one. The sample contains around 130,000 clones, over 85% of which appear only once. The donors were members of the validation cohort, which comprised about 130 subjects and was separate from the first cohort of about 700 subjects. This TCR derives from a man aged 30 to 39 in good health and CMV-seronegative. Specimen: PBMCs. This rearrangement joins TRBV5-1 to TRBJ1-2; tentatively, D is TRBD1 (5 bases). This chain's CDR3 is CASSLGQGLVSGYTF. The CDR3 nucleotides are TGCGCCAGCAGCTTGGGGCAGGGACTAGTGAGTGGCTACACCTTC. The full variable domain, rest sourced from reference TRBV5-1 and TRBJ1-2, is KAGVTQTPRYLIKTRGQQVTLSCSPISGHRSVSWYQQTPGQGLQFLFEYFSETQRNKGNFPGRFSGRQFSNSRSEMNVSTLELGDSALYLCASSLGQGLVSGYTFGSGTRLTVV.